This T cell receptor (beta chain) was found in a study of T cell responses to AZD1222 COVID-19 vaccine. Regarding the study as a whole: Spike-specific TCR breadth and depth both grew after two AZD1222 doses.

The germline CDR1 and CDR2 sequences are MDHEN and SYDVKM. V lost 6 bases to trimming and J lost 9 bases; unmatched junction nucleotides: 13. The CDR3 loop spans 15 amino acids. As to this clone: Antigen: not known.

Generated by immunoSEQ multiplex PCR, the TCRdb table keeps only in-frame clones and is missing some. In the table there are 150,000 or so clones, over 90% of which are singletons. The chain combines TRBV28 with TRBJ2-1; 8 bases agree with TRBD1. The source of this sequence is an adult who received the AZD1222 COVID-19 vaccine. The material was peripheral blood, obtained 28 days after the second AZD1222 dose. CDR3 coding DNA: TGTGCCAGCAGCGCCTGGGACAGGAGTGACGCTGAGCAGTTCTTC. Translation gives CASSAWDRSDAEQFF. The entire variable domain, with the rest obtained from reference TRBV28 and TRBJ2-1, is as follows: DVKVTQSSRYLVKRTGEKVFLECVQDMDHENMFWYRQDPGLGLRLIYFSYDVKMKEKGDIPEGYSVSREKKERFSLILESASTNQTSMYLCASSAWDRSDAEQFFGPGTRLTVL.